Below, 26 T cell receptor beta chains from the same sample are listed, as sequenced in a study of blood T cell repertoires in COVID-19. Assay used: immunoSEQ multiplex PCR; TCRdb lists only in-frame clones, some missing. The data show roughly 250,000 clones, approximately 86% seen once. Sequencing was performed on peripheral blood. These receptors were obtained from a man aged 55 to 69 who had recovered from COVID-19.

A remark on this clone: Other nucleotide sequences in the sample specify the same CDR3. V usage is TRBV7-2 and J usage is TRBJ1-5; 7 nucleotides align to TRBD1. The ends lost 5 bases at V and 4 bases at J; junction bases unmatched: 8. This CDR3 spans 15 amino acids. Germline CDR1 SGHTA, CDR2 FQGNSA. The CDR3: CASSLWTGGNQPQHF. In nucleotides, the CDR3 is TGTGCCAGCAGCCTCTGGACAGGTGGGAATCAGCCCCAGCATTTT.

This clone was detected once. This sequence joins TRBV19 and TRBJ1-2, with 8 bases identical to TRBD1. CDR1 is LNHDA and CDR2 is SQIVND in the germline V gene (reference sequence). J lost 5 bases, V lost 6 bases, and 8 bases had no gene match. The CDR3 contains 14 residues. The CDR3 DNA sequence: TGTGCCAGTAGCAACCGACAGGGGCGGTATGGCTACACCTTC. Translating gives CASSNRQGRYGYTF. The entire variable domain, with the rest obtained from reference TRBV19 and TRBJ1-2, is as follows: DGGITQSPKYLFRKEGQNVTLSCEQNLNHDAMYWYRQDPGQGLRLIYYSQIVNDFQKGDIAEGYSVSREKKESFPLTVTSAQKNPTAFYLCASSNRQGRYGYTFGSGTRLTVV.

This chain uses TRBV4-2 with TRBJ2-2; 11 bases agree with TRBD1. The CDR3 is 16 amino acids. Germline-derived CDR1 and CDR2 are LGHNA and YNFKEQ. The V segment lost 2 bases and the J segment 4 bases; nucleotides outside the gene matches: 3. Written as DNA, the CDR3 is TGTGCCAGCAGCCAACCCGGGACAGGGGGCACCGGGGAGCTGTTTTTT. Amino acid sequence: CASSQPGTGGTGELFF.

This clone was recorded only once. The chain links TRBV3-1 (or the pseudogene TRBV3-2) to TRBJ2-3, with 14 positions matching TRBD2. The junction had 3 bases not matched to a gene; V was cut back by 0 bases and J by 4 bases. Germline CDR1 reads LGHDT; CDR2 reads YNNKEL (reference sequence). The CDR3 loop spans 17 amino acids. The CDR3 sequence: CASSQEGLAGVADTQYF. CDR3 nucleotide sequence: TGTGCCAGCAGCCAAGAGGGACTAGCGGGGGTGGCAGATACGCAGTATTTT.

The CDR3 nucleotides are TGCGCCAGCAGCTTGGAGTGGGGCCCCTACGAGCAGTACTTC. It yields the protein CASSLEWGPYEQYF. The chain employs TRBV5-1 and TRBJ2-7; maybe TRBD1 (5 bases). The CDR3 has 14 residues. Germline V gene lookup returns CDR1 SGHRS and CDR2 YFSETQ. The ends were cut back, 0 bases at V and 2 bases at J, with 9 bases in the middle.

The chain recombines TRBV5-4 with TRBJ2-5; 9 nucleotides align to TRBD2. Looked up from germline, CDR1 is SGHNT and CDR2 is YYREEE (reference sequence). There are 16 residues in the CDR3. Trimming at V came to 4 bases and at J to 5 bases, leaving 12 bases not matched to a gene. The DNA of the CDR3 is TGTGCCAGCAGCCCTCAGGGCGGGGGGGCCTTGGAGACCCAGTACTTC. Its protein product is CASSPQGGGALETQYF.

The chain combines TRBV30 with TRBJ1-4; D uncertain. The germline V gene encodes CDR1 GTSNPN and CDR2 SVGIG (reference sequence). The CDR3 totals 14 residues. V shed 0 bases and J shed 5 bases, with 10 bases lying between them. The CDR3 is CAWSVGTENEKLFF. CDR3 in DNA: TGTGCCTGGAGTGTCGGAACAGAAAATGAAAAACTGTTTTTT.

The chain is built from TRBV2 and TRBJ2-5; a weak D match, TRBD1 (6 bases). From germline, CDR1 is SNHLY and CDR2 FYNNEI. This CDR3 has 14 amino acids. V was cut by 6 bases and J by 5 bases, with 16 bases left in between. The CDR3, as DNA: TGTGCCAGCAGAGCCACAGGGAAGCGGGAGACCCAGTACTTC. Amino acids: CASRATGKRETQYF.

This chain uses TRBV5-1 with TRBJ1-2; 7 bases are a match to TRBD1. CDR1 and CDR2 from the germline V gene are SGHRS and YFSETQ. The CDR3 is 15 amino acids. V dropped 3 bases and J dropped 4; count of bases not matched to a gene: 9. The CDR3 DNA is TGCGCCAGCAGCTGGGACAGTTCCGGCCGCTATGGCTACACCTTC. Protein: CASSWDSSGRYGYTF. The full variable domain, in which reference TRBV5-1 and TRBJ1-2 provide the parts outside the CDR3, is KAGVTQTPRYLIKTRGQQVTLSCSPISGHRSVSWYQQTPGQGLQFLFEYFSETQRNKGNFPGRFSGRQFSNSRSEMNVSTLELGDSALYLCASSWDSSGRYGYTFGSGTRLTVV.

The V call is TRBV7-6, the J call TRBJ1-1; 7 nucleotides line up with TRBD1. Germline CDR1 SGHVS, CDR2 FNYEAQ. Germline trimming cut 2 bases from V and 3 bases from J; bases unmatched to any gene: 9. The CDR3 is 16 residues long. CDR3 sequence (DNA): TGTGCCAGCAGCTTACAAGCGGGGGACAGCCACACTGAAGCTTTCTTT. Translated, it gives CASSLQAGDSHTEAFF.

About this clone itself: Different DNA sequences within this sample yield the same CDR3. This chain joins TRBV5-1 and TRBJ2-2, with 9 bases that match TRBD1. V lost 4 bases and J lost 2; bases outside the gene matches: 6. Germline V gene sequence: CDR1 SGHRS, CDR2 YFSETQ. The CDR3 totals 16 residues. The CDR3 protein is CASSLRTGANTGELFF. As DNA, the CDR3 is TGCGCCAGCAGCCTACGGACAGGGGCCAACACCGGGGAGCTGTTTTTT.

The V gene is TRBV5-5, the J gene TRBJ2-4; 9 bases align to TRBD1. V was clipped by 0 bases and J by 7 bases; unmatched bases: 2. The CDR3 contains 14 residues. The germline V gene has CDR1 SGHKS and CDR2 YYEKEE (reference sequence). For the CDR3, the DNA is TGTGCCAGCAGCTTGGGACAGGGGGTGAACATTCAGTACTTC. Its protein is CASSLGQGVNIQYF.

V is TRBV5-1 and J is TRBJ2-7, with 7 bases lining up with TRBD1. V shed 2 bases and J 0 bases; nucleotides not matched to a gene: 8. Germline V gene sequence: CDR1 SGHRS, CDR2 YFSETQ. CDR3 size: 16 residues. CDR3: CASSLTGDPSSYEQYF. In nucleotides, the CDR3 is TGCGCCAGCAGCTTAACAGGGGACCCAAGCTCCTACGAGCAGTACTTC.

The CDR3 DNA is TGTGCCAGCAGCTTTTTCCCGACACCGAACACTGAAGCTTTCTTT. Amino acids: CASSFFPTPNTEAFF. The chain couples TRBV5-6 to TRBJ1-1, with no clear D. V shed 2 bases and J shed 1 base, with 12 bases lying between them. The CDR3 contains 15 residues. CDR1 and CDR2 (germline): SGHDT, YYEEEE.

The V gene is TRBV7-9, the J gene TRBJ2-7; TRBD2 matches at 9 bases. Germline V CDR1 and CDR2: SEHNR, FQNEAQ (reference sequence). The CDR3 is 16 amino acids. Losses at the gene ends were 2 bases for V and 3 bases for J; bases not matched to a gene: 8. CDR3 sequence (DNA): TGTGCCAGCAGCTTACCTCGACTAGCGGCAGACTACGAGCAGTACTTC. Translated: CASSLPRLAADYEQYF.

The V and J genes are TRBV6-5 and TRBJ1-1; D is unclear. Trimming pared 3 bases from V and 6 bases from J, leaving 5 bases between. The CDR3 covers 11 residues. Germline CDR1 reads MNHEY; CDR2 reads SVGAGI. CDR3 nucleotide sequence: TGTGCCAGCAGTTATGGCTCTGAAGCTTTCTTT. The encoded protein is CASSYGSEAFF.

A note on this clone: The junction departs from the called germline gene at one end, perhaps through a read error. The DNA for the CDR3 is TGTGCCAGCAGTAACTCCAGGAAAGGTGAAGCTTTCTTT. This translates into CASSNSRKGEAFF. This chain uses TRBV6-2 or TRBV6-3 with TRBJ1-1, with D hard to call. Germline V lookup: CDR1 MNHEY, CDR2 SVGEGT. The CDR3 is made up of 13 amino acids.

The V gene is TRBV14, the J gene TRBJ2-5, with TRBD2 as a possible D gene (7 bases). The CDR3 extends over 16 amino acids. Germline lookup yields CDR1 SGHDN and CDR2 FVKESK. V gave up 3 bases and J gave up 6 bases, with 20 bases separating them. CDR3 in amino acids: CASSQGLGRGAQTQYF. CDR3 nucleotides: TGTGCCAGCAGCCAGGGTCTGGGACGGGGGGCGCAGACCCAGTACTTC.

This chain connects TRBV5-8 to TRBJ2-3; no clear D gene. V dropped 4 bases and J dropped 3 bases, with 12 bases sitting between them. The CDR3 length is 14 residues. Germline V gene lookup returns CDR1 SGHTS and CDR2 YDEGEE. CDR3 protein: CASSIRSGTDTQYF. In DNA form, the CDR3 reads TGTGCCAGCAGCATCAGATCCGGGACAGATACGCAGTATTTT.

J is TRBJ1-6 and V is TRBV27; the D is unclear. Trimming took off 4 bases at V and 3 bases at J, with 10 bases between the two ends. CDR1 and CDR2 (germline): MNHEY, SMNVEV (reference sequence). CDR3 size: 15 residues. The CDR3: CASSSTQNYNSPLHF. The CDR3 nucleotides read TGTGCCAGCAGTTCCACACAGAACTATAATTCACCCCTCCACTTT.

The chain combines TRBV7-2 with TRBJ2-2; D may be TRBD2 (5 bases). The CDR3 runs 16 residues. Per the germline V gene, CDR1 is SGHTA and CDR2 is FQGNSA. V was cut by 2 bases and J by 4 bases, with 14 bases left in between. CDR3 nucleotide sequence: TGTGCCAGCAGCTTATTTTTTGCGGGCGCCACCGGGGAGCTGTTTTTT. The encoded protein is CASSLFFAGATGELFF.

The chain combines TRBV9 with TRBJ1-6; 12 bases map to TRBD1. This CDR3 is built from 18 residues. J gave up 9 bases and V 3 bases, and 13 bases lay outside the gene matches. Germline CDR1 and CDR2: SGDLS and YYNGEE. The CDR3 here is CASSEGQGASWGLSPLHF. For the CDR3, the DNA is TGTGCCAGCAGCGAGGGACAGGGGGCGAGTTGGGGCCTTTCACCCCTCCACTTT.

This chain links TRBV5-1 with TRBJ2-7; D is perhaps TRBD1 (6 bases). Germline V gives CDR1 SGHRS, CDR2 YFSETQ. The V end was cut by 2 bases, the J end by 4 bases, with 10 bases between. The CDR3 is made up of 13 amino acids. The CDR3 bases are TGCGCCAGCAGCTTAAGTCAGGGGTACGAGCAGTACGTC. Protein product: CASSLSQGYEQYV.

V is TRBV5-1 and J is TRBJ1-1; a possible D gene is TRBD1 (5 bases). V dropped 4 bases and J dropped 4 bases, with 14 bases sitting between them. CDR3 length: 14 residues. Germline CDR1 SGHRS, CDR2 YFSETQ. CDR3: CASSPWTSGTEAFF. Here the CDR3 DNA reads TGCGCCAGCAGCCCATGGACATCCGGCACTGAAGCTTTCTTT.

The gene calls are TRBV27 and TRBJ1-2; 8 bases align to TRBD1. The CDR3 is made up of 13 amino acids. Trimming at V came to 5 bases and at J to 3 bases, leaving 2 bases not matched to a gene. The V gene's germline CDR1 is MNHEY and CDR2 SMNVEV (reference sequence). The CDR3 is CASSQGQDYGYTF. CDR3 nucleotide sequence: TGTGCCAGCAGTCAGGGACAGGACTATGGCTACACCTTC.

This clone has only one observation. This rearrangement joins TRBV27 to TRBJ1-6; D is unresolved. V was trimmed by 6 bases and J by 13 bases, leaving 13 bases between them. The germline gives CDR1 MNHEY, CDR2 SMNVEV (reference sequence). CDR3 size: 12 residues. The CDR3 DNA follows: TGTGCCAGCAGAGCGGCCCCTCATCCCCTCCACTTT. This encodes CASRAAPHPLHF.